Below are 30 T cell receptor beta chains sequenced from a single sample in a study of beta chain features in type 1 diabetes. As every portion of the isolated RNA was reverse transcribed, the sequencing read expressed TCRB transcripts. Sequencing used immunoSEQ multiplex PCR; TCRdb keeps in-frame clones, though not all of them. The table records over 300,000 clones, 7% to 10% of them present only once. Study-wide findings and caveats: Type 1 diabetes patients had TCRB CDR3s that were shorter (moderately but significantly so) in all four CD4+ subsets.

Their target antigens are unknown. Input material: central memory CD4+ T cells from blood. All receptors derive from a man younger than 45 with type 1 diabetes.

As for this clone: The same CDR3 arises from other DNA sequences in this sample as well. The CDR3 loop is CASSGLAGTDTQYF. In nucleotides, the CDR3 is TGTGCCAGCAGTGGACTAGCGGGCACAGATACGCAGTATTTT. V and J are TRBV2 and TRBJ2-3, with 9 bases lining up with TRBD2. This CDR3 has 14 residues. Trimming took 4 bases from V and 1 from J; bases not matched to a gene: 0. CDR1 is SNHLY and CDR2 is FYNNEI in the germline V gene.

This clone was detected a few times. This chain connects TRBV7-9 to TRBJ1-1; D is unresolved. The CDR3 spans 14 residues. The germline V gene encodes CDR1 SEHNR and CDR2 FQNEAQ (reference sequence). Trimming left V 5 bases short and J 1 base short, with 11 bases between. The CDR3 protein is CASSPGSRNTEAFF. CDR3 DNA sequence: TGTGCCAGCAGCCCCGGGTCCAGGAACACTGAAGCTTTCTTT.

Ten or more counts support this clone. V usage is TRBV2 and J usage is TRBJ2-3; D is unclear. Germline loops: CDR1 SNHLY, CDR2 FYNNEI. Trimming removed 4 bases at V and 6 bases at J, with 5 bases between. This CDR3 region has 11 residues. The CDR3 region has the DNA TGTGCCAGCAGTGTTGTGGATACGCAGTATTTT. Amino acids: CASSVVDTQYF.

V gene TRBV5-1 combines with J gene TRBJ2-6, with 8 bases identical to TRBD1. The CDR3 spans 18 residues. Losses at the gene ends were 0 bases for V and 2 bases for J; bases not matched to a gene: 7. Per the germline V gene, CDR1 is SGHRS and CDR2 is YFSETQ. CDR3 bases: TGCGCCAGCAGCTTGGCTGACAGGGGTTACGCTGGGGCCAACGTCCTGACTTTC. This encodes CASSLADRGYAGANVLTF.

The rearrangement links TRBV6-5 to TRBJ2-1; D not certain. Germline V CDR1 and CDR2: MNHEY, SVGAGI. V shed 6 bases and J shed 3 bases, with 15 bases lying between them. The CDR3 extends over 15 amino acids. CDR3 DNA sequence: TGTGCCAGCAGGAAACGGACGGATTACTACAATGAGCAGTTCTTC. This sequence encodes CASRKRTDYYNEQFF.

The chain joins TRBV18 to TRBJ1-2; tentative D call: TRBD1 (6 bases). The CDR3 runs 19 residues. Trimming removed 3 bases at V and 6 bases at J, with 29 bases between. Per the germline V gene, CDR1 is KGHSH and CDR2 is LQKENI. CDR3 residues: CASSPTVWGPGRDEDGYTF. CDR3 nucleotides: TGTGCCAGCTCACCCACCGTGTGGGGGCCGGGCAGGGATGAGGATGGCTACACCTTC.

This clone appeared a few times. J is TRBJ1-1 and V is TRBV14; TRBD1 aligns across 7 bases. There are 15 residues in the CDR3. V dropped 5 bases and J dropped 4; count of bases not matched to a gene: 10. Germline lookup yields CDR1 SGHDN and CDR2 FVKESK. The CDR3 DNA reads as TGTGCCAGCAGCAAGAACAGGGGAAGAGGCACTGAAGCTTTCTTT. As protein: CASSKNRGRGTEAFF.

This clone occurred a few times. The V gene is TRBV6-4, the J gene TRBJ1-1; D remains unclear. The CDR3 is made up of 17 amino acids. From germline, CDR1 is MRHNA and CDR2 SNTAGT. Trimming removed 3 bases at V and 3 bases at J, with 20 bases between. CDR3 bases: TGTGCCAGCAGTGATTTTCCAGTGGGATCAGGAGACACTGAAGCTTTCTTT. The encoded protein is CASSDFPVGSGDTEAFF.

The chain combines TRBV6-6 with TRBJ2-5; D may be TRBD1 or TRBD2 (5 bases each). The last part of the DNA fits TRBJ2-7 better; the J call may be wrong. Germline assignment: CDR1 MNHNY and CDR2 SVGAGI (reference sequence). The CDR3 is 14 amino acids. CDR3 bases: TGTGCCAGCAGTTACTCGACTGGGGGCTACGAGCAGTACTTC. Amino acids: CASSYSTGGYEQYF.

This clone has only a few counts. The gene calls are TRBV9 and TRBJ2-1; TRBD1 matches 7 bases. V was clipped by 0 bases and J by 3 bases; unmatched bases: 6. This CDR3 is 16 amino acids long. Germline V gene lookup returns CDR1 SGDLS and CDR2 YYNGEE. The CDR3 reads CASSVEPRTGYNEQFF. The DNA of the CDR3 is TGTGCCAGCAGCGTAGAGCCCAGGACAGGCTACAATGAGCAGTTCTTC.

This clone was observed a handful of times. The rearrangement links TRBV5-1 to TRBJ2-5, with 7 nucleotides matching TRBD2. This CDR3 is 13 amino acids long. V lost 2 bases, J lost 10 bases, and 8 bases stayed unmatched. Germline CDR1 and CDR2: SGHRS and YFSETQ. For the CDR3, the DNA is TGCGCCAGCAGCTTAGCCTCCCGGGGGGACCAGTACTTC. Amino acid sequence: CASSLASRGDQYF.

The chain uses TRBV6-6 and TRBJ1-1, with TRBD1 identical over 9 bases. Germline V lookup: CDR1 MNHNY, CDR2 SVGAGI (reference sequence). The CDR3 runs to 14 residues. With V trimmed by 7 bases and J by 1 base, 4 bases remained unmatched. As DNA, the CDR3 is TGTGCCAGCATGATGGACAGGGGGAACACTGAAGCTTTCTTT. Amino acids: CASMMDRGNTEAFF.

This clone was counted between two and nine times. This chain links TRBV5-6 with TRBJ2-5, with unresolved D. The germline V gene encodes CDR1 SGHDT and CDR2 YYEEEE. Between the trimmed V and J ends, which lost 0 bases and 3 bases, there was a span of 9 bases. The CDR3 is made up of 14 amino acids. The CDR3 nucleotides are TGTGCCAGCAGCTTGGTGACTTTCAAAGAGACCCAGTACTTC. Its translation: CASSLVTFKETQYF.

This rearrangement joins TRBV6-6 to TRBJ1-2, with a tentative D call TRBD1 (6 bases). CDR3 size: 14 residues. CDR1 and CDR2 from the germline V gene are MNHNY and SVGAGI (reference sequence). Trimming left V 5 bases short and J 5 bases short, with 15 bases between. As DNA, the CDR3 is TGTGCCAGCAGTCCGTACAGGGTGGATTATGGCTACACCTTC. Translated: CASSPYRVDYGYTF.

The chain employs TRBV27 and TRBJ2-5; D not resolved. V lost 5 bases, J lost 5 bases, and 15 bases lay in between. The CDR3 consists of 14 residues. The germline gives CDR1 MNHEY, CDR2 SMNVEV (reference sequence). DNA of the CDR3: TGTGCCAGCAGTCCTCGGACGAGTGGGGAGACCCAGTACTTC. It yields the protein CASSPRTSGETQYF.

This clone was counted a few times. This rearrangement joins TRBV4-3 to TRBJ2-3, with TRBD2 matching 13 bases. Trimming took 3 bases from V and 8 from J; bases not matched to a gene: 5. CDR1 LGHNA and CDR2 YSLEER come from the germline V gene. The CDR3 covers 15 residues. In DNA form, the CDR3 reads TGCGCCAGCAGCCAGACTAGCGGGGGGCCAGCTACGCAGTATTTT. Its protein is CASSQTSGGPATQYF.

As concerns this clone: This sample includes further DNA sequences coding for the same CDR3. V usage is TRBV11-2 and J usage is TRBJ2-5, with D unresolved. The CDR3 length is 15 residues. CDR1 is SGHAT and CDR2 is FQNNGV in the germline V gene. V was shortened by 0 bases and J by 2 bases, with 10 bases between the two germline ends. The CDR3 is CASSLDGSRQETQYF. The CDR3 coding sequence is TGTGCCAGCAGCTTAGATGGCTCTCGTCAAGAGACCCAGTACTTC.

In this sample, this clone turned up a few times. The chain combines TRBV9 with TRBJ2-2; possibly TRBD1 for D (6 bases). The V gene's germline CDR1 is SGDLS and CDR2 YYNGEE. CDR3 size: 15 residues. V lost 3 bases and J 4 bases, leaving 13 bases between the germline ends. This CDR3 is CASSAQGVSTGELFF. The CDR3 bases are TGTGCCAGCAGCGCACAGGGAGTGAGCACCGGGGAGCTGTTTTTT.

CDR3 bases: TGTGCCAGCAGCTTGACGGTGGTTTCGTCGGGGACCCAGTACTTC. Translated: CASSLTVVSSGTQYF. The chain recombines TRBV7-2 with TRBJ2-5; D is ambiguous. The ends were cut back, 3 bases at V and 7 bases at J, with 18 bases in the middle. This CDR3 contains 15 residues. The germline gives CDR1 SGHTA, CDR2 FQGNSA.

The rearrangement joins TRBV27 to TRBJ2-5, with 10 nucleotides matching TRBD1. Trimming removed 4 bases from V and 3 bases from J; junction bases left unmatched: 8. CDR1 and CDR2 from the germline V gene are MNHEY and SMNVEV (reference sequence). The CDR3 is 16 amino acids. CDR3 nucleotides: TGTGCCAGCAGTTCCACCGGCGGGACAGGGGAAGAGACCCAGTACTTC. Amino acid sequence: CASSSTGGTGEETQYF.

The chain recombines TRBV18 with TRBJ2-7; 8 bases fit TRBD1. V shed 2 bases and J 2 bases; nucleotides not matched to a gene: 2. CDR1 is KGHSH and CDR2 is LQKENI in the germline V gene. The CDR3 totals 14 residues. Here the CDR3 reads CASSPGTGPYEQYF. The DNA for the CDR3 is TGTGCCAGCTCACCAGGGACAGGACCCTACGAGCAGTACTTC.

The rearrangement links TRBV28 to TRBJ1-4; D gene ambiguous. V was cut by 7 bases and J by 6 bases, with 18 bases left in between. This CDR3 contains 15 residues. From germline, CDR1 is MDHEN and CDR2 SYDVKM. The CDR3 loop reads CASISSLGSHEKLFF. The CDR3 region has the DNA TGTGCCAGCATCTCATCACTGGGTTCCCATGAAAAACTGTTTTTT.

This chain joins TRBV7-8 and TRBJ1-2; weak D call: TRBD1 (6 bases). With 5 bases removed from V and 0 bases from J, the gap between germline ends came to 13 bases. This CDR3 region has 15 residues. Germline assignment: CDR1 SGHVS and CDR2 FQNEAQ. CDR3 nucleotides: TGTGCCAGCAGCGCCCGGGACAAGACTAACTATGGCTACACCTTC. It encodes CASSARDKTNYGYTF.

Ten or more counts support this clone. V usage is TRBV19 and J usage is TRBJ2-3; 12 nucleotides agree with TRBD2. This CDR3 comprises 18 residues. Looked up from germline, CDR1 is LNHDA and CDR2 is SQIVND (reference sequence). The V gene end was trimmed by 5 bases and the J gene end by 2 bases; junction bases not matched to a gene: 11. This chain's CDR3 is CASSATGTSGRITDTQYF. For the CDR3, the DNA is TGTGCCAGTAGTGCGACCGGGACTAGCGGGCGAATCACAGATACGCAGTATTTT.

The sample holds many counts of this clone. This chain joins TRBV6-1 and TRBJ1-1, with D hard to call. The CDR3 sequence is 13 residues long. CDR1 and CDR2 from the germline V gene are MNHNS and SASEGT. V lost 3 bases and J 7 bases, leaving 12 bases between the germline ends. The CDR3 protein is CASSEVRNDEAFF. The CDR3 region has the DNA TGTGCCAGCAGTGAGGTTAGGAATGATGAAGCTTTCTTT.

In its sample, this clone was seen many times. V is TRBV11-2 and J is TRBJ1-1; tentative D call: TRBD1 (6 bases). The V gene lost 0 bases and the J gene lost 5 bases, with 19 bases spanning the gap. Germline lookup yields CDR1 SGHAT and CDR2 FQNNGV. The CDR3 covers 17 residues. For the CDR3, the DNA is TGTGCCAGCAGCTTAGAGAGGATCGGGGGGGCGCGAACTGAAGCTTTCTTT. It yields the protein CASSLERIGGARTEAFF.

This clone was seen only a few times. The CDR3 DNA sequence: TGTGCCTGGAGTGGACAGCGGGGCTCTGGAAACACCATATATTTT. As protein: CAWSGQRGSGNTIYF. The V and J genes are TRBV30 and TRBJ1-3; D might be TRBD1 (5 bases). Trimming cost V 1 base and J 0 bases, with 10 bases left between them. The CDR3 loop spans 15 amino acids. Germline CDR1 GTSNPN, CDR2 SVGIG (reference sequence). The variable domain in full, completed from reference TRBV30 and TRBJ1-3, reads SQTIHQWPATLVQPVGSPLSLECTVEGTSNPNLYWYRQAAGRGLQLLFYSVGIGQISSEVPQNLSASRPQDRQFILSSKKLLLSDSGFYLCAWSGQRGSGNTIYFGEGSWLTVV.

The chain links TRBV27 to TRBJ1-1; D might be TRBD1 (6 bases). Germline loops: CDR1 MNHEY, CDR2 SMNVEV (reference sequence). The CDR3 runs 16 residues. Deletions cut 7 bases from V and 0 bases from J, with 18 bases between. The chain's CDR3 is CASTSGIGTMNTEAFF. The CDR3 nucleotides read TGTGCCAGCACTTCCGGCATCGGGACAATGAACACTGAAGCTTTCTTT.

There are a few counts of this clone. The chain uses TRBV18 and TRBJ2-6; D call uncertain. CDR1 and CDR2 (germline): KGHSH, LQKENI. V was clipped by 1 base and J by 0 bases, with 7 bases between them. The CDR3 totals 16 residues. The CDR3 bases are TGTGCCAGCTCACCACTGTGGGCCTCTGGGGCCAACGTCCTGACTTTC. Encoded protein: CASSPLWASGANVLTF. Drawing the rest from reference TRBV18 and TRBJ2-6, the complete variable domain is NAGVMQNPRHLVRRRGQEARLRCSPMKGHSHVYWYRQLPEEGLKFMVYLQKENIIDESGMPKERFSAEFPKEGPSILRIQQVVRGDSAAYFCASSPLWASGANVLTFGAGSRLTVL.

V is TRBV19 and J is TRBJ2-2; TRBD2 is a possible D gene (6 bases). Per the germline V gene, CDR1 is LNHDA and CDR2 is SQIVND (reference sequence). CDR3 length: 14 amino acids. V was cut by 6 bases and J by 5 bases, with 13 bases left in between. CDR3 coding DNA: TGTGCCAGTAGACCGGGGGATTTTACCGGGGAGCTGTTTTTT. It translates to CASRPGDFTGELFF.